This T cell receptor beta chain appears in the sequencing data of a study of blood T cell repertoires in COVID-19. Trimming cost V 3 bases and J 0 bases; bases outside gene matches: 6. Germline CDR1 and CDR2: LGHNT and FRNRAP. This CDR3 has 16 residues. In the original analysis: For nucleated cells, counts were estimated from reference gene primer amplification. Assay: immunoSEQ multiplex PCR; the TCRdb copy retains only in-frame clones and omits some. V and J calls and clone size are copied from that table; D and trimming were computed from the DNA. Altogether some 260,000 clones are present, under 90% being singletons, with the ten largest covering approximately 4%.

The chain links TRBV12-5 to TRBJ1-1, with 8 bases matching TRBD1. Sequenced material: PBMCs or T cells enriched from blood (not recorded which). The receptor was isolated from a young man with acute COVID-19. The CDR3: CASGFSTGVMNTEAFF. In DNA, the CDR3 is TGTGCTAGTGGTTTTTCGACAGGGGTCATGAACACTGAAGCTTTCTTT.